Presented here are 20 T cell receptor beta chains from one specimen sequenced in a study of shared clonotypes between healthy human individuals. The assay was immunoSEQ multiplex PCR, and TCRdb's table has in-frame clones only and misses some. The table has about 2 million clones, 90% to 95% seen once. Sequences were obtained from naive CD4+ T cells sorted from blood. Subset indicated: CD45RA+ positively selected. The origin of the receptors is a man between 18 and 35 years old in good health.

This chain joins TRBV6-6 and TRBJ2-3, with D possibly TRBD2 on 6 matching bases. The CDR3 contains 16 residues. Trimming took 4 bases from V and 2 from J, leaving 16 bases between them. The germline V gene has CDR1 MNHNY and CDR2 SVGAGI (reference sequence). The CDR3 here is CASSSRLGEVTDTQYF. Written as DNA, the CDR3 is TGTGCCAGCAGTTCTAGACTAGGAGAAGTCACAGATACGCAGTATTTT.

The DNA of the CDR3 is TGTGCCAGCAGCTTAGGCGGGAATTCCTACGAGCAGTACTTC. It encodes CASSLGGNSYEQYF. J is TRBJ2-7 and V is TRBV7-2; D is possibly TRBD2 (6 bases). From germline, CDR1 is SGHTA and CDR2 FQGNSA. The CDR3 contains 14 residues. The ends were cut back, 1 base at V and 1 base at J, with 8 bases in the middle. The whole variable domain, filled in from reference TRBV7-2 and TRBJ2-7, reads GAGVSQSPSNKVTEKGKDVELRCDPISGHTALYWYRQSLGQGLEFLIYFQGNSAPDKSGLPSDRFSAERTGGSVSTLTIQRTQQEDSAVYLCASSLGGNSYEQYFGPGTRLTVT.

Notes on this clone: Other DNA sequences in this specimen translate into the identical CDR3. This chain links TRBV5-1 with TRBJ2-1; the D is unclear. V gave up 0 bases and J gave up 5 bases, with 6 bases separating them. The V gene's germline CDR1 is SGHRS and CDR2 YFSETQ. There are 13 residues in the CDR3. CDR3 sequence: CASSLAGNNEQFF. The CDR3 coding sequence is TGCGCCAGCAGCTTGGCAGGAAACAATGAGCAGTTCTTC.

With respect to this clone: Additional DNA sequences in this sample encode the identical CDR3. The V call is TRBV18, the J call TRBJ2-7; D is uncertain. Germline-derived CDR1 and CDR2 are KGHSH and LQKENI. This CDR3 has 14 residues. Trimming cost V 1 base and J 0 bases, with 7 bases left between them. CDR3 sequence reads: CASSPLHPSYEQYF. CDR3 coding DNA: TGTGCCAGCTCACCACTGCACCCCTCCTACGAGCAGTACTTC.

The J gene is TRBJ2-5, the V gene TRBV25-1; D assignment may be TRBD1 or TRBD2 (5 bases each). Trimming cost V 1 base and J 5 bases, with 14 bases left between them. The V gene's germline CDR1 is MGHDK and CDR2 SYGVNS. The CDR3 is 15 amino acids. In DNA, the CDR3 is TGTGCCAGCAGTGAATTGGAGCTTTGGGGGGAGACCCAGTACTTC. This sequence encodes CASSELELWGETQYF.

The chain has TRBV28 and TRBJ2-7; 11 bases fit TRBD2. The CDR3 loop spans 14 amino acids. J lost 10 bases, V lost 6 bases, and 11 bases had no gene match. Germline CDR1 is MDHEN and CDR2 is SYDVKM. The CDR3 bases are TGTGCCAGCAGGAAATATAGCGGGGGGGCCAGACAGTACTTC. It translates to CASRKYSGGARQYF.

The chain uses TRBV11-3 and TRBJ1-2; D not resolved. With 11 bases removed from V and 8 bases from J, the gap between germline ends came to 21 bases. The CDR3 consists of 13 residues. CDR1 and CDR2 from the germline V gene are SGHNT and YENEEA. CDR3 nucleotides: TGTGCCTTCATTAGCGAGGGCGCGGAGGGCTACACCTTC. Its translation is CAFISEGAEGYTF.

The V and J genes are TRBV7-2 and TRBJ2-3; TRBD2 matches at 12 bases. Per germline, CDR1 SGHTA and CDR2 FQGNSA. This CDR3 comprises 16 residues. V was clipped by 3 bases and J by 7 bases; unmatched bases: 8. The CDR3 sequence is CASSLPGLAGGNTQYF. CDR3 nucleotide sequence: TGTGCCAGCAGCTTGCCGGGACTAGCGGGCGGAAATACGCAGTATTTT.

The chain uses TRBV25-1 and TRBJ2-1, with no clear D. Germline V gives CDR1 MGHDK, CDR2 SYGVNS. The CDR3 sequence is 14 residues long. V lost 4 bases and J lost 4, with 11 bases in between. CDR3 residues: CASSGAVGYNEQFF. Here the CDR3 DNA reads TGTGCCAGCAGTGGGGCGGTCGGGTACAATGAGCAGTTCTTC.

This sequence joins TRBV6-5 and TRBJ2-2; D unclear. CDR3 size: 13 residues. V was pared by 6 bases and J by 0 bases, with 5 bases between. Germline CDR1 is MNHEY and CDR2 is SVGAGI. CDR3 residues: CASREPNTGELFF. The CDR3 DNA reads TGTGCCAGCAGGGAACCGAACACCGGGGAGCTGTTTTTT.

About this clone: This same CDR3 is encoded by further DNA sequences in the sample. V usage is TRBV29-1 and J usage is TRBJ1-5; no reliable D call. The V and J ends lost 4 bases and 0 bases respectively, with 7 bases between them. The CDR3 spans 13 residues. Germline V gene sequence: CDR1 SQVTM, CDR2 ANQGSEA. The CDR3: CSVARDSNQPQHF. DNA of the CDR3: TGCAGCGTTGCCCGAGATAGCAATCAGCCCCAGCATTTT. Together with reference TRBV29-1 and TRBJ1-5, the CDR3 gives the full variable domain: SAVISQKPSRDICQRGTSLTIQCQVDSQVTMMFWYRQQPGQSLTLIATANQGSEATYESGFVIDKFPISRPNLTFSTLTVSNMSPEDSSIYLCSVARDSNQPQHFGDGTRLSIL.

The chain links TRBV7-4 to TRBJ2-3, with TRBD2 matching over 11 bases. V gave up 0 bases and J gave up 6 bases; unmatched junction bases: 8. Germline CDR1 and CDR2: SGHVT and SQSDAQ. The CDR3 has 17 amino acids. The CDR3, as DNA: TGTGCCAGCAGCTTAGCGCCGACTAGCGGGATAGGGGATACGCAGTATTTT. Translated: CASSLAPTSGIGDTQYF.

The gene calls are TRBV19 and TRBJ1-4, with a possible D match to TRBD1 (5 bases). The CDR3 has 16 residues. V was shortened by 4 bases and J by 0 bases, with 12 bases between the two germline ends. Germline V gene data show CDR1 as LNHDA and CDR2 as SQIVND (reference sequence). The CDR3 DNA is TGTGCCAGTAGTAATTTTCAGGGAACAACTAATGAAAAACTGTTTTTT. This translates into CASSNFQGTTNEKLFF.

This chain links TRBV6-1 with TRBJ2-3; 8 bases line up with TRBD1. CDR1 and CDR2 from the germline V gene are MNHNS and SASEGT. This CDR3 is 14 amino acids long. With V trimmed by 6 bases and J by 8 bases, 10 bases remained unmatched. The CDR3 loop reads CASSAGQGSGTQYF. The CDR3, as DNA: TGTGCCAGCAGCGCTGGACAGGGAAGTGGTACGCAGTATTTT.

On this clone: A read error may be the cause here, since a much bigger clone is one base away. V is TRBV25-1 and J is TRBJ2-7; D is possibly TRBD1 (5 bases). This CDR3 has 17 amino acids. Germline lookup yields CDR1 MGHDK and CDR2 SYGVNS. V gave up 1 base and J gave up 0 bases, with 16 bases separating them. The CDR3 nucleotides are TGTGCCAGCAGTGAATTCTCCCATCAGGGAAGCTCCTACGAGCAGTACTTC. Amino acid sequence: CASSEFSHQGSSYEQYF.

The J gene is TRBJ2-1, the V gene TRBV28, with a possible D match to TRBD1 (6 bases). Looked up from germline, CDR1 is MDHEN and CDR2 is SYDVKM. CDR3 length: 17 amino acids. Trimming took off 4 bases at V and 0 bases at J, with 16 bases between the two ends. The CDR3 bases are TGTGCCAGCAGTTCTATTAACAGGGTCAACTCCTACAATGAGCAGTTCTTC. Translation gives CASSSINRVNSYNEQFF.

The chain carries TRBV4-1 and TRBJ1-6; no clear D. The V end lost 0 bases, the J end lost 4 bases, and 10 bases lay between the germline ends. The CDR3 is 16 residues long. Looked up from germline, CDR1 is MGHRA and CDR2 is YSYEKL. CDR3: CASSQDWAGYNSPLHF. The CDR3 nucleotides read TGCGCCAGCAGCCAAGATTGGGCGGGGTATAATTCACCCCTCCACTTT.

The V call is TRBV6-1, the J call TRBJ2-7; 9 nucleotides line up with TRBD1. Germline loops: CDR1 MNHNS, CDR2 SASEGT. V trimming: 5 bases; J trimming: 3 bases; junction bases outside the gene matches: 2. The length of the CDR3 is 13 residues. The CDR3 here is CASSQTGGYEQYF. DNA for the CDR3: TGTGCCAGCAGTCAGACAGGGGGCTACGAGCAGTACTTC.

Here the CDR3 DNA reads TGTGCCATCAGTGAGGACTTTTCCTACGAGCAGTACTTC. It encodes CAISEDFSYEQYF. V and J are TRBV10-3 and TRBJ2-7; D is ambiguous. Per the germline V gene, CDR1 is ENHRY and CDR2 is SYGVKD. The V gene lost 2 bases and the J gene lost 1 base, with 6 bases spanning the gap. The CDR3 has 13 amino acids.

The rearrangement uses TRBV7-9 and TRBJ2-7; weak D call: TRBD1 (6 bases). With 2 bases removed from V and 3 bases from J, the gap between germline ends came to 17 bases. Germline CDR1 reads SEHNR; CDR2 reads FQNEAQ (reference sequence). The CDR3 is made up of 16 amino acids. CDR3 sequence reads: CASSLRAGVGHYEQYF. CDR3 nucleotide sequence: TGTGCCAGCAGCTTAAGGGCAGGGGTGGGCCACTACGAGCAGTACTTC.